This record concerns one T cell receptor beta chain sequence. The antigen this receptor binds is unknown. No per-base quality is available; no much larger clone lies one base away. The cohort consisted of 600 or so healthy bone marrow donors. At the time of sampling, every cohort member was nominally healthy, though immune exposures that went unrecorded were likely present. The donor tested CMV seropositive, placing the donor among the 289 seropositive members of the cohort. Every donor gave a peripheral blood sample, and the peripheral blood mononuclear cells from that sample were used for TCR beta sequencing. The Qiagen DNeasy Blood Extraction Kit was used to extract genomic DNA from the blood cell samples. Library preparation used the immunoSEQ multiplex PCR assay. The multiplex PCR relied on a mix of 60 forward primers for TCR Vbeta segments and 13 reverse primers for TCR Jbeta segments. Amplification of the CDR3 region of rearranged TCR beta genes was performed with a multiplex PCR assay on genomic DNA. On the Illumina HiSeq System, the amplified TCR beta libraries were sequenced as 87-base-pair reads. Concerning the study's data processing: A later analysis counted approximately 76 million unique TCR beta chains across the 650 to 700 repertoires, and roughly 10 million of these chains were shared by at least two donors. A nearest-neighbor algorithm error-corrected the raw reads and collapsed the reads into unique sequences, merging closely related sequences to remove PCR and sequencing errors. Alignment of CDR3 sequences to IMGT reference sequences was used to assign V, D and J gene segments. Each retained sequence needed at least a six-nucleotide match to both a V gene segment and a J gene segment. A rearrangement counted as productive if the CDR3 had no stop codons and remained in frame with V and J, and every other rearrangement counted as non-productive. Following IMGT convention, CDR3 was defined as the stretch from the second conserved V-encoded cysteine to the conserved J-encoded phenylalanine. Sequences without an unambiguous match to a single V gene segment were excluded from the earlier analysis of a few hundred of the donors. In an earlier analysis of approximately 610 of the donors, V segments were called functional above 56.7% productive rearrangements and were called segregating when the between-donor standard deviation exceeded 5%. To diagnose cytomegalovirus status from the catalog of TCR beta chain sequences, a statistical classification framework was built. In a later analysis, V and J genes were assigned by comparing TCR nucleotide sequences against IMGT/GENE-DB human TR gene sequences. A later analysis assigned CDR3 sequences and most-parsimonious VDJ recombination scenarios with the TCRdist pipeline. In a later analysis, every TCR beta chain was defined by the combination of its CDR3 amino acid sequence and its V-gene family, and reads without a unique V-gene family were dropped. A later analysis removed over 500 highly shared, low-generation-probability nucleotide sequences to deal with suspected cross-contamination and a sequencing artifact. In a later analysis, a clonal expansion index for each public chain was calculated from normalized within-repertoire ranks of inferred template counts. A later analysis computed generation probabilities with a VDJ recombination model fitted to out-of-frame rearrangements, and checked the results against IGoR. In a later analysis, hypergeometric tests were used to score TCR-TCR, TCR-HLA and TCR-CMV co-occurrence, with a repertoire-size bias correction applied to TCR pairs. In a later analysis, false discovery rates were estimated by permuting HLA or CMV assignments 20 times. In a later analysis, co-occurring TCRs were grouped with DBSCAN, and TCRdist sequence similarity was added when clustering was performed within HLA-allele-positive subsets. For co-occurrence clustering, repertoires with fewer than 30,000 or more than 120,000 public chains were excluded, along with four or five repertoires with anomalous nucleotide sharing. As stored in TCRdb, this immuneACCESS dataset retains in-frame rearrangements with V and J assigned. A fraction of the clones does not appear; measured against another copy, unresolved V genes explain less than half of the discrepancy, and the remainder lacks a known reason. V and J calls and clone size are copied from that table; D and trimming were computed from the DNA. Counted in this sample were some 90,000 clones; 81% of them appeared once. Of the sample, roughly 4% is held by the ten largest clones.

The sample belongs to a study of cytomegalovirus exposure and HLA in healthy donors (dated by TCRdb to about 2017). For the wider study: An earlier analysis of fewer than 750 of the donors reported approximately 280 Gb of sequence data and 117 million unique TCR beta sequences obtained from about 170 million T cells. The study aimed to test whether signatures of past pathogen exposure could be identified by cataloging public T cell receptors. A later analysis re-examined previously published TCR beta repertoires from roughly 650 donors and added high-resolution HLA genotyping to investigate patterns of TCR occurrence. Around 330 gigabases of sequencing data and tens of millions of unique TCR sequences made up an early release that covered several hundred HLA-typed donors. Typing coverage varied by locus: roughly 620-640 donors for A, B, C, DRB1 and DQB1; approximately 560 for DQA1; approximately 610 for DPA1; roughly 450 for DPB1. Of the roughly 390 genotyped donors, roughly 80% were placed in the genetic ancestry cluster associated with self-reported Caucasian donors. Every discovery cohort repertoire had been produced on one sequencing platform. An earlier analysis of nearly 600 of the donors applied high-throughput TCR beta sequencing to assess whether each TCR beta V gene segment acted as functional or pseudogenic. To predict cytomegalovirus infection status, the study combined high-throughput TCR immunosequencing, statistical association of individual TCRs with disease status, and machine learning. Several DR-DQ haplotypes were handled as single units for association and clustering because linkage in the cohort was strong. In addition to the first cohort of approximately 650 subjects, a separate validation cohort of approximately 110 different subjects was used. Among over 350 genotyped donors of the cohort, an average of approximately 250,000 unique TCR beta nucleotide sequences were sequenced per donor, roughly 20% of them non-productive. In a later genetic analysis, genome-wide SNP genotypes for about 65% of the roughly 700 donors were used, and that subset was treated as a discovery cohort. Using immunosequencing, the study profiled T cell repertoires from 550 to 750 subjects and related those repertoires to cytomegalovirus serostatus. HLA typing included class I and class II loci at four-digit resolution. In the later analysis, no new phenotypic data were used to find candidate immune exposures; instead, reliance was placed on TCR beta sequences and their occurrence across donors. Alongside the repertoire data, information on donor age, sex, ethnicity and CMV serostatus was compiled. Results and caveats for the whole study, not just this receptor: In a later analysis, several top co-occurrence clusters were reported to appear linked to parvovirus B19, influenza, CMV and Epstein-Barr virus. Across donors, most TCR sequences were observed very rarely, whereas some public TCRs were present in many individuals. Because counts were too low, about 15 rarely observed V segments, including chromosome 9 orphons, were left out of the earlier analysis of 587 of the donors. In vitro tests confirmed that a few of the cytomegalovirus-associated TCR beta chains recognize cytomegalovirus antigens. In a later analysis, around 17,000 TCR beta sequences were associated with specific HLA alleles at a false discovery rate of 0.05. Strong co-occurrence of HLA alleles, especially DR and DQ, made assigning TCR associations to individual alleles difficult. Some IMGT-functional V segments, including TRBV6-2 and TRBV6-3, could not be distinguished by the 87-base-pair reads and were therefore excluded. A cluster of highly shared sequence variants was judged likely to represent a technical artifact of the sequencing pipeline. A total of 150 to 200 TCR beta chains were listed by the study as associated with cytomegalovirus. The classifier was reported to diagnose cytomegalovirus status with high specificity and sensitivity in both the original cohort and the validation cohort. An association between a missense DCLRE1C variant and V-gene and J-gene trimming of TCR beta chains was found in a later genetic analysis and replicated in an independent cohort. Immune exposure information for the cohort was limited to CMV serostatus. In this cohort, only TCR beta chains were sequenced, and detectable features were limited by the absence of alpha or paired-chain data. Presence/absence analyses assumed roughly uniform sequencing depth across donors, an assumption that may not hold. Most CMV-associated TCR beta chains appeared to be HLA-restricted in a later analysis, and the HLA associations seemed to be driven largely by CMV exposure. Because some donors lacked HLA typing at each locus, the association tests relied only on the typed subset. A later analysis found that TCR association rates varied across HLA loci, with DRB1 alleles showing the most associated TCRs and HLA-C alleles the fewest. Broadly in line with IMGT annotations, most TCR beta V segments showed up in productive rearrangements about 87% or about 30% of the time in an earlier analysis of about 500 of the donors. A further reported finding was that TCR beta sequences accurately predicted the HLA-A and HLA-B alleles for most subjects in the first cohort. The authors suggested that the approach could potentially be generalized to other disease states and immunological phenotypes. Compared with equally common non-associated chains, HLA-associated TCR beta chains in a later analysis were more clonally expanded and had lower generation probabilities. In a later genetic analysis, fewer N-insertions in productive TCRs were reported among donors in an Asian-associated ancestry cluster than the roughly 640-donor mean. Linkage disequilibrium might explain the correlated functional status among segregating V segments, but an unknown experimental factor could not be ruled out.

Inclusive of the bounding cysteine and phenylalanine, the CDR3 is 15 residues long. Left in the record is the CDR3 DNA by itself, 45 bases read in frame from the first base. In the germline V gene, CDR1 corresponds to LGHNA and CDR2 to YSLEER. V is pared back by 0 bases and J by 2 bases, with 11 bases lying between the germline termini. This sequence originates from a woman aged 70-85 years in good health and CMV-seropositive. The V gene is TRBV4-3 and the J gene is TRBJ2-7; TRBD1 is perhaps the D gene, given 6 matching bases. The sample comprised PBMCs. This receptor has the CDR3 CASSQEAQGAYEQYF. The DNA sequence is given as TGCGCCAGCAGCCAAGAAGCACAGGGAGCCTACGAGCAGTACTTC.